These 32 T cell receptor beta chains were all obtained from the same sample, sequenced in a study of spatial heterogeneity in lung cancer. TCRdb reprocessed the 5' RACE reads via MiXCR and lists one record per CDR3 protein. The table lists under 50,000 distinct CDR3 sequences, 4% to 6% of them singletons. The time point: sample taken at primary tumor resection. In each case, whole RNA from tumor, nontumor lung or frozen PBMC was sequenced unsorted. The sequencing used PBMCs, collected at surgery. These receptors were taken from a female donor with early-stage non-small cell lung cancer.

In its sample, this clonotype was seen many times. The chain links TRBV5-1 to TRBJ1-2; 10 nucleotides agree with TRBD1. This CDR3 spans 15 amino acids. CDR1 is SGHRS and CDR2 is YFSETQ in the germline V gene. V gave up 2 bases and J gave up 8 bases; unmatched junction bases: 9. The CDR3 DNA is TGCGCCAGCAGCTTTCGAACCGGGACAGGGGACGGCTACACCTTC. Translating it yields CASSFRTGTGDGYTF.

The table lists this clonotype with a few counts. The CDR3 DNA reads as TGTGCCAGCAGGAGGGGACAGGAAAATCAGTACTTC. This encodes CASRRGQENQYF. The rearrangement uses TRBV5-4 and TRBJ2-7; TRBD1 aligns across 8 bases. CDR3 length: 12 residues. CDR1 SGHNT and CDR2 YYREEE come from the germline V gene (reference sequence). V lost 5 bases to trimming and J lost 10 bases; unmatched junction nucleotides: 8.

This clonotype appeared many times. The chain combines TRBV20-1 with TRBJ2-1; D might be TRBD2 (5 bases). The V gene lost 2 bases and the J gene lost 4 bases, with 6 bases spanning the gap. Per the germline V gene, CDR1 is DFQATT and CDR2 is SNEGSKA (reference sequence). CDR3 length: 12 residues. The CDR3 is CSARPGYNEQFF. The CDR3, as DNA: TGCAGTGCTAGACCGGGATACAATGAGCAGTTCTTC.

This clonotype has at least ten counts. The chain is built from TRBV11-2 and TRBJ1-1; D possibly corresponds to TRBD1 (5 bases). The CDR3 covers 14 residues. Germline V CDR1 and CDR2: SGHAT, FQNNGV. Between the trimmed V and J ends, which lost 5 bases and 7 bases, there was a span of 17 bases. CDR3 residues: CASSPYVGGIEAFF. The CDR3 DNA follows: TGTGCCAGCAGCCCCTATGTCGGGGGGATTGAAGCTTTCTTT.

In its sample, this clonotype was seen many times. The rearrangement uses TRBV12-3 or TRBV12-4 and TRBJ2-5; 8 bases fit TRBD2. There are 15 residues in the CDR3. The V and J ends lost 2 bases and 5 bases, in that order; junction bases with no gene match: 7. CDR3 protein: CASSLKRGGLETQYF. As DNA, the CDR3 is TGTGCCAGCAGTTTAAAACGGGGGGGCTTGGAGACCCAGTACTTC.

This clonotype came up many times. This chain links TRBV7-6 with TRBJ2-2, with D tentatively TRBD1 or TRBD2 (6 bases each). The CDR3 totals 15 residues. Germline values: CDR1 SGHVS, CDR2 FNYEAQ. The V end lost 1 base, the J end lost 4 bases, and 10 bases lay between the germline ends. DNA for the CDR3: TGTGCCAGCAGCTTAGGGGGGGCAGGCACCGGGGAGCTGTTTTTT. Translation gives CASSLGGAGTGELFF.

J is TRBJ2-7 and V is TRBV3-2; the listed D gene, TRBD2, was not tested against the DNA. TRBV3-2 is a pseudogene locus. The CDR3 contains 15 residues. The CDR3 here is CASSQDGGAGPEQYF. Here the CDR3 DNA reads TGTGCCAGCAGCCAAGATGGGGGGGCGGGCCCCGAGCAGTACTTC.

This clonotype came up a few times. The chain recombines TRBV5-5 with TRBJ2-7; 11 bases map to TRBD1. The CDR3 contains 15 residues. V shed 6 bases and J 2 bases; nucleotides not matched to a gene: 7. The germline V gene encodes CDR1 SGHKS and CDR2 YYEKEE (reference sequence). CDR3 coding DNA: TGTGCCAGCATCGCCGGGACAGGGGGTCCCTACGAGCAGTACTTC. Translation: CASIAGTGGPYEQYF. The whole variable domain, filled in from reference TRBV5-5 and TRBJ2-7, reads DAGVTQSPTHLIKTRGQQVTLRCSPISGHKSVSWYQQVLGQGPQFIFQYYEKEERGRGNFPDRFSARQFPNYSSELNVNALLLGDSALYLCASIAGTGGPYEQYFGPGTRLTVT.

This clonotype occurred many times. In nucleotides, the CDR3 is TGTGCCAGCAGCTACCAAGTGGGCCAAGAGACCCAGTACTTC. Translated, it gives CASSYQVGQETQYF. The chain recombines TRBV7-2 with TRBJ2-5, with no clear D. The length of the CDR3 is 14 residues. Germline-derived CDR1 and CDR2 are SGHTA and FQGNSA. The germline V and J ends were trimmed by 4 bases and 1 base, with 10 bases remaining between them.

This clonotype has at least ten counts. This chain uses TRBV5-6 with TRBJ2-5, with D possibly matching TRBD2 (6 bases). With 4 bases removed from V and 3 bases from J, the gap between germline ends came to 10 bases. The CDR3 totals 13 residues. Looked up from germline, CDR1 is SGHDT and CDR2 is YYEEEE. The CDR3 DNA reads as TGTGCCAGCAGCCCGCCTAGCGAAGAGACCCAGTACTTC. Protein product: CASSPPSEETQYF.

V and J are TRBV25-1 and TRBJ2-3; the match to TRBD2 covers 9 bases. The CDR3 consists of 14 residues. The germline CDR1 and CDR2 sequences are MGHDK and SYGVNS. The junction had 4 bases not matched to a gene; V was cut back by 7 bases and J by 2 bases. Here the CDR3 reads CASNPGLATDTQYF. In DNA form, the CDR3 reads TGTGCCAGCAACCCGGGACTAGCCACAGATACGCAGTATTTT. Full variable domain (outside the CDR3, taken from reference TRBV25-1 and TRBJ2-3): EADIYQTPRYLVIGTGKKITLECSQTMGHDKMYWYQQDPGMELHLIHYSYGVNSTEKGDLSSESTVSRIRTEHFPLTLESARPSHTSQYLCASNPGLATDTQYFGPGTRLTVL.

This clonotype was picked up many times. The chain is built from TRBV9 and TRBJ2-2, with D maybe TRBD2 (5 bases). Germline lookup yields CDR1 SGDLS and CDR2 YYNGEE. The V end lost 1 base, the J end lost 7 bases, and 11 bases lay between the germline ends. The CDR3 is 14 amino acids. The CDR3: CASSVRLGVGELFF. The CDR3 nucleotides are TGTGCCAGCAGCGTACGACTCGGGGTCGGGGAGCTGTTTTTT.

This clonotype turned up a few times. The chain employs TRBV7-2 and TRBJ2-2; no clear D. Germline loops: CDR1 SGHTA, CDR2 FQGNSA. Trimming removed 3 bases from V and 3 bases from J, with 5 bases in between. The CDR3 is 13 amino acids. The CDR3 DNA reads TGTGCCAGCAGCTTTGGGTACACCGGGGAGCTGTTTTTT. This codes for CASSFGYTGELFF. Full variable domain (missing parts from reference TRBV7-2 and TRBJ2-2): GAGVSQSPSNKVTEKGKDVELRCDPISGHTALYWYRQSLGQGLEFLIYFQGNSAPDKSGLPSDRFSAERTGGSVSTLTIQRTQQEDSAVYLCASSFGYTGELFFGEGSRLTVL.

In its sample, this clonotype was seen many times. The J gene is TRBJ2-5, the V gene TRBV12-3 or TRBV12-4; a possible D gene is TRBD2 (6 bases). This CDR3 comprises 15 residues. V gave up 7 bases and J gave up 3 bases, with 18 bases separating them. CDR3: CASTQLGTSKETQYF. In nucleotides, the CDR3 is TGTGCCAGCACTCAACTCGGGACTTCCAAAGAGACCCAGTACTTC.

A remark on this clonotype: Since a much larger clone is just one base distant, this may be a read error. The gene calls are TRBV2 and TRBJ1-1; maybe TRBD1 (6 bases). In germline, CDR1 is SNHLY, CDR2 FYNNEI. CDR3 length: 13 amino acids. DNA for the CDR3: TGTGCCAGCAATGAACAGGGTGCCACTGAAGCTTTCTTT. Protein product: CASNEQGATEAFF.

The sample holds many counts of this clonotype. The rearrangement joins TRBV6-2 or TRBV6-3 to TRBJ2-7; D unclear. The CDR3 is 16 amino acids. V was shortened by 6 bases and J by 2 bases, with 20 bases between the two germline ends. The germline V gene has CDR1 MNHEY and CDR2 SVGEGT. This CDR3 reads CASSSWGGRRTYEQYF. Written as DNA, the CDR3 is TGTGCCAGCAGCTCCTGGGGTGGTAGAAGGACCTACGAGCAGTACTTC.

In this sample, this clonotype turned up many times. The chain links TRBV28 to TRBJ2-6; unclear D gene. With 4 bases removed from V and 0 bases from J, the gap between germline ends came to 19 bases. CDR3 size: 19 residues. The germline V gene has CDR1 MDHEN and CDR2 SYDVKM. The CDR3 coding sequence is TGTGCCAGCAGTTCGCGCCCCCCGGGTGTAAGCTCTGGGGCCAACGTCCTGACTTTC. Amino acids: CASSSRPPGVSSGANVLTF.

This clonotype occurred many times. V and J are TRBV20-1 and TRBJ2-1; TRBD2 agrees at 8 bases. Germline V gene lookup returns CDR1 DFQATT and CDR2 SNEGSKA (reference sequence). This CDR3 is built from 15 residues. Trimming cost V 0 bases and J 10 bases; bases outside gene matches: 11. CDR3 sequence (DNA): TGCAGTGCTAGAGAAACGGGGGGGCCCCGTATGGAGCAGTTCTTC. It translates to CSARETGGPRMEQFF.

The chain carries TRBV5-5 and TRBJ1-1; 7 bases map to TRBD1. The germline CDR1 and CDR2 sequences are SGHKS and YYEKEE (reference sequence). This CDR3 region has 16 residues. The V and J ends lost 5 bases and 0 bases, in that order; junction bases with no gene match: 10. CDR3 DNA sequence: TGTGCCAGCAGTTGGGAGGGGGCTAGCATGAACACTGAAGCTTTCTTT. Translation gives CASSWEGASMNTEAFF.

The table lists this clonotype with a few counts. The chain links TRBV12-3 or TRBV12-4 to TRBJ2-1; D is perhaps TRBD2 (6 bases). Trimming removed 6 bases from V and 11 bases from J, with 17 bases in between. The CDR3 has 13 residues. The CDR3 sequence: CASRQGLGRKQFF. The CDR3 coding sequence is TGTGCCAGCAGGCAAGGACTGGGGAGGAAGCAGTTCTTC.

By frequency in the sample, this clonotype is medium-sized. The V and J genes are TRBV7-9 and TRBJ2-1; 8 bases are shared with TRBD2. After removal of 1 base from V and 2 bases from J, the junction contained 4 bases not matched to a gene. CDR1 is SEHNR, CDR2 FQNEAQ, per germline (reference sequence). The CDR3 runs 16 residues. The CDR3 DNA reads TGTGCCAGCAGCTTAGATTGGCGGGGGGCCTACAATGAGCAGTTCTTC. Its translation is CASSLDWRGAYNEQFF.

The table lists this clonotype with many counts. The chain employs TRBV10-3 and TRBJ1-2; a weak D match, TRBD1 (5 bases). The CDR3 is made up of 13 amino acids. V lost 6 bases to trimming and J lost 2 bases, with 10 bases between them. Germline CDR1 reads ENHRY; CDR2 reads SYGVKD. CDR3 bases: TGTGCCATCAGCGGAGGGGAGAACTATGGCTACACCTTC. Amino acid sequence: CAISGGENYGYTF.

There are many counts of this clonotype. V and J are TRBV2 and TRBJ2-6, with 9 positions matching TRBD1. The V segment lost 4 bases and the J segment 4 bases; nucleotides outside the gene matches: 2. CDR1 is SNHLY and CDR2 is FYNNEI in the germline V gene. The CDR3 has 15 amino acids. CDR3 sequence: CASSGDRAGANVLTF. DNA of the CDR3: TGTGCCAGCAGTGGGGACAGGGCGGGGGCCAACGTCCTGACTTTC.

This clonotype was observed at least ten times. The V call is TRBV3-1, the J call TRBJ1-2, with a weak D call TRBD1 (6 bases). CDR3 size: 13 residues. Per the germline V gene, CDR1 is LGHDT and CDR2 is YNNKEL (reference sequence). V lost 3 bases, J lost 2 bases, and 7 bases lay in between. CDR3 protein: CASSQQGNYGYTF. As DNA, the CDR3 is TGTGCCAGCAGCCAGCAGGGGAACTATGGCTACACCTTC.

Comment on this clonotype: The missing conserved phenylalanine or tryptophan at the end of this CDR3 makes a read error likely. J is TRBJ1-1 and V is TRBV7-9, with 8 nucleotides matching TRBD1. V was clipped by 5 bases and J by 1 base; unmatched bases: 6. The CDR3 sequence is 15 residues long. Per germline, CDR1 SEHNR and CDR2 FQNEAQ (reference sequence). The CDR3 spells CASSPGQGWNTEAFL. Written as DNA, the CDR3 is TGTGCCAGCAGCCCTGGACAGGGATGGAACACTGAAGCTTTCCTT.

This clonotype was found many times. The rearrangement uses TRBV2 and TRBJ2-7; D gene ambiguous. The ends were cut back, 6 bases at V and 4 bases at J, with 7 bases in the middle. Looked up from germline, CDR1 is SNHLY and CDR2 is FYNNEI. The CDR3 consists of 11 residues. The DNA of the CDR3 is TGTGCCAGCAGGACGGTATACGAGCAGTACTTC. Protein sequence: CASRTVYEQYF.

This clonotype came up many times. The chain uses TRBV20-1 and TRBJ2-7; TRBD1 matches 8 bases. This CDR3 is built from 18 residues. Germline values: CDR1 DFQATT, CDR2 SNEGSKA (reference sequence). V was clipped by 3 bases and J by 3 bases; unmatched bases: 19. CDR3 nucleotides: TGCAGTGCTAGGCAGACAGGGGATATAGTTCCTCGTAACTACGAGCAGTACTTC. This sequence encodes CSARQTGDIVPRNYEQYF.

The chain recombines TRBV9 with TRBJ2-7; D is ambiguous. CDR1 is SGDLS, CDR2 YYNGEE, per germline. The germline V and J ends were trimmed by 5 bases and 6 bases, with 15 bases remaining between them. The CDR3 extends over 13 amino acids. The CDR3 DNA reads TGTGCCAGCAGTTCGGAGTTCCGAGGCGAGCAGTACTTC. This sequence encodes CASSSEFRGEQYF.

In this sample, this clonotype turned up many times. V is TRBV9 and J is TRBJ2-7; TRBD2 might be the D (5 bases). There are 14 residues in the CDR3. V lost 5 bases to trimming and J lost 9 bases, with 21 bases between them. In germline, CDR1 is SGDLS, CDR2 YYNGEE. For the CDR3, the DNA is TGTGCCAGCAGTGGGAGTGAGACCGTTTTAGGGCAGTACTTC. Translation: CASSGSETVLGQYF.

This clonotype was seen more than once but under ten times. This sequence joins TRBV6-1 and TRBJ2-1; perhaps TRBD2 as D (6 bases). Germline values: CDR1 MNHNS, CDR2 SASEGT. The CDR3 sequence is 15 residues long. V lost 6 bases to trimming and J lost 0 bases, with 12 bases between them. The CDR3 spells CASRSEGFSYNEQFF. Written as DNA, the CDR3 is TGTGCCAGCAGGTCGGAGGGATTCTCCTACAATGAGCAGTTCTTC.

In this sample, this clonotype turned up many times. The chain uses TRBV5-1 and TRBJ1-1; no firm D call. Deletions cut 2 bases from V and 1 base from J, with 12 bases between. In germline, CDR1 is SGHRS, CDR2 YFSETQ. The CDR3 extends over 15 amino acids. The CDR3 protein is CASSLAMAANTEAFF. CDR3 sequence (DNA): TGCGCCAGCAGCTTAGCAATGGCAGCGAACACTGAAGCTTTCTTT. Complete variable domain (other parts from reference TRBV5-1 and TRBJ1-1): KAGVTQTPRYLIKTRGQQVTLSCSPISGHRSVSWYQQTPGQGLQFLFEYFSETQRNKGNFPGRFSGRQFSNSRSEMNVSTLELGDSALYLCASSLAMAANTEAFFGQGTRLTVV.

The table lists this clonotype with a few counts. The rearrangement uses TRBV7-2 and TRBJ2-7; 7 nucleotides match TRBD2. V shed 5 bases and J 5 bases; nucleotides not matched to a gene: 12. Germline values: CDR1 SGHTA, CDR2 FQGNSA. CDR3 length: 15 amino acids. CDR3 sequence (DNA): TGTGCCAGCAGCCTCGCGGGCGGGGGATGGAACGAGCAGTACTTC. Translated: CASSLAGGGWNEQYF.